These T cell receptor beta chains were read from a single sample in a study of T cells in Graves' hyperthyroidism and ophthalmopathy. TCRdb itself ran the multiplex PCR reads through MiXCR, one entry per CDR3 protein. The data show under 450,000 distinct CDR3 sequences, about a sixth seen once. Sequenced material: blood. The receptors here all came from a woman in her late teens or twenties with Graves' hyperthyroidism. CDR3s include the opening cysteine and the closing phenylalanine or tryptophan. A D gene is named only where the DNA matches it firmly. Clone size is shown for a subset of rows, as once, few, many or a class of expanded clone.

D: -
J: TRBJ2-7
length: 12
V: TRBV7-9
size: few
DNA: TGTGCCAGCAGCTCCGGTGGGGGCGAGCAGTACTTC
CDR3: CASSSGGGEQYF

D: -
J: TRBJ2-7
length: 14
V: TRBV27
size: -
DNA: TGTGCCAGCAGTCCCTCGACTCGGCTTTACGAGCAGTACTTC
CDR3: CASSPSTRLYEQYF

D: -
J: TRBJ2-1
length: 13
V: TRBV20-1
size: many
DNA: TGCAGTGCAACGGGGTCCCCGGGGAATGAGCAGTTCTTC
CDR3: CSATGSPGNEQFF

D: -
J: TRBJ2-7
length: 14
V: TRBV5-5
size: few
DNA: TGTGCCAGCAGCTTGTCATCTATGGTTGCCGAGCAGTACTTC
CDR3: CASSLSSMVAEQYF

D: -
J: TRBJ1-1
length: 15
V: TRBV7-9
size: -
DNA: TGTGCCAGCAGGGGCGGTGGCACAGAAAACACTGAAGCTTTCTTT
CDR3: CASRGGGTENTEAFF

D: TRBD1
J: TRBJ1-2
length: 13
V: TRBV28
size: many
DNA: TGTGCCAGCAGGGGGACAGGAACTTTTGGCTACACCTTC
CDR3: CASRGTGTFGYTF

D: -
J: TRBJ2-2
length: 14
V: TRBV19
size: -
DNA: TGTGCCAGTAGTTTTTCGGCTAATGCCGGGGAGCTGTTTTTT
CDR3: CASSFSANAGELFF

D: -
J: TRBJ2-7
length: 14
V: TRBV29-1
size: -
DNA: TGCAGCGGGAAATTTGGCTCGGGGCCCTACGAGCAGTACTTC
CDR3: CSGKFGSGPYEQYF

D: TRBD1
J: TRBJ1-5
length: 15
V: TRBV20-1
size: many
DNA: TGCAGTGTTGGCAGGGGGCCCCATAGCAATCAGCCCCAGCATTTT
CDR3: CSVGRGPHSNQPQHF

D: TRBD2
J: TRBJ2-1
length: 15
V: TRBV7-2
size: many
DNA: TGTGCCAGCAGCTTCGCGGGGGGCCCGGGGGATGAGCAGTTCTTC
CDR3: CASSFAGGPGDEQFF

D: -
J: TRBJ1-1
length: 11
V: TRBV10-3
size: many
DNA: TGTGCCATCAGGGACCAGACTGAAGCTTTCTTT
CDR3: CAIRDQTEAFF

D: -
J: TRBJ1-6
length: 14
V: TRBV6-2/TRBV6-3
size: -
DNA: TGTGCCAGCGGCGGGACTCTCTATAATTCACCCCTCCACTTT
CDR3: CASGGTLYNSPLHF

D: TRBD2
J: TRBJ2-1
length: 15
V: TRBV7-9
size: many
DNA: TGTGCCAGCAGCCCGGGACTAGCGGGAAGGAATGAGCAGTTCTTC
CDR3: CASSPGLAGRNEQFF

D: -
J: TRBJ2-1
length: 13
V: TRBV12-3/TRBV12-4
size: -
DNA: TGTGCCAGCAGAAACGGACATTACAATGAGCAGTTCTTC
CDR3: CASRNGHYNEQFF

D: -
J: TRBJ1-2
length: 15
V: TRBV7-2
size: many
DNA: TGTGCCAGCAGCTCCCCCGACAGAGCTAACTATGGCTACACCTTC
CDR3: CASSSPDRANYGYTF

D: TRBD2
J: TRBJ2-2
length: 15
V: TRBV6-1
size: -
DNA: TGTGCCAGCGCCGGGGGGGGGTCGGGCACCGGGGAGCTGTTTTTT
CDR3: CASAGGGSGTGELFF

D: TRBD1
J: TRBJ1-2
length: 11
V: TRBV2
size: many
DNA: TGTGCCACACGGACAGGGGAAGGCTACACCTTC
CDR3: CATRTGEGYTF

D: -
J: TRBJ1-1
length: 15
V: TRBV7-9
size: once
DNA: TGTGCCAGCAGCTTAGGTGGGGGCAGAAACACTGAAGTTTTCTTT
CDR3: CASSLGGGRNTEVFF

D: -
J: TRBJ1-2
length: 13
V: TRBV28
size: many
DNA: TGTGCCAGCAGTTTAATCGTTGGGGTGGGCTACACCTTC
CDR3: CASSLIVGVGYTF

D: -
J: TRBJ2-7
length: 12
V: TRBV3-1
size: few
DNA: TGTGCCAGCAGCCAAGCCAGCAGCGAGCAGTACTTC
CDR3: CASSQASSEQYF